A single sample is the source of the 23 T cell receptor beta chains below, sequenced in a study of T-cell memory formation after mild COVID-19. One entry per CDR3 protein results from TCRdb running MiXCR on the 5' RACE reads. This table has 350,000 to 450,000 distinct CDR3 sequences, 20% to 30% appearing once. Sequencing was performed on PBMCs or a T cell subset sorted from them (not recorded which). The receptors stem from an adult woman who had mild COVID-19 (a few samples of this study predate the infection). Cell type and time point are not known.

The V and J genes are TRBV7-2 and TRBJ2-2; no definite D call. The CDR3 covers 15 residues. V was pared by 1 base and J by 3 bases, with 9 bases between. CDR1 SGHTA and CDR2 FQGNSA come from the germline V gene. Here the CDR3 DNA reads TGTGCCAGCAGCTTAGTAGGCAGTTACACCGGGGAGCTGTTTTTT. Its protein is CASSLVGSYTGELFF.

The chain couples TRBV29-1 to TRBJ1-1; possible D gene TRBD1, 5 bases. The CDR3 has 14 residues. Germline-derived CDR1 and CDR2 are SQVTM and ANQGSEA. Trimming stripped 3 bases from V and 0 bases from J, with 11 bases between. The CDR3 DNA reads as TGCAGCGTTGATCACACAGGTGTGAACACTGAAGCTTTCTTT. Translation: CSVDHTGVNTEAFF.

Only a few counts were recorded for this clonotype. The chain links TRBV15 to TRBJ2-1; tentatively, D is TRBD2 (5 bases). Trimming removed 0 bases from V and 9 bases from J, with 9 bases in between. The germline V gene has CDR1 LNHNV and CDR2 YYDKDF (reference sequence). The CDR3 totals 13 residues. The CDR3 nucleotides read TGTGCCACCAGCAGAGATATAGCGAGTGAGCAGTTCTTC. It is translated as CATSRDIASEQFF.

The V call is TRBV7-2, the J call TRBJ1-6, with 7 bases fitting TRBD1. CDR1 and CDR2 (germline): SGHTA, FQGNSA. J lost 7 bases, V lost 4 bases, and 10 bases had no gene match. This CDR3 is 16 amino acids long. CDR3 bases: TGTGCCAGCAGCTCCCAGGGGGGCATCTACAATTCACCCCTCCACTTT. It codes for CASSSQGGIYNSPLHF.

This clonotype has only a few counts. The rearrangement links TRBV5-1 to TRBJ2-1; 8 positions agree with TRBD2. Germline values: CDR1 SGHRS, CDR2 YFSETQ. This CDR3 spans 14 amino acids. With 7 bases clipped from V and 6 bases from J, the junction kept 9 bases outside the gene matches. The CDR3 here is CASRAQTSANEQFF. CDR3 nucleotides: TGCGCCAGCCGCGCCCAGACTAGCGCCAATGAGCAGTTCTTC.

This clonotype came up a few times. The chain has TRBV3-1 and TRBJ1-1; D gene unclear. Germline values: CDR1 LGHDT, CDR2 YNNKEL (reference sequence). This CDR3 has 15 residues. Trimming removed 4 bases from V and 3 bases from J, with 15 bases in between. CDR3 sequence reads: CASSPFWSSDTEAFF. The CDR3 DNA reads TGTGCCAGCAGCCCCTTTTGGTCCAGCGACACTGAAGCTTTCTTT.

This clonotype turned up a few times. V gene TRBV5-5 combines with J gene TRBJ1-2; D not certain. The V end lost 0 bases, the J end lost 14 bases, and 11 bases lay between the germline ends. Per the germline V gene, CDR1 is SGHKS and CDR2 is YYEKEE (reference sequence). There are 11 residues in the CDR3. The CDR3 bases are TGTGCCAGCAGCTTGGACGGGAGATATACCTTC. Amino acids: CASSLDGRYTF.

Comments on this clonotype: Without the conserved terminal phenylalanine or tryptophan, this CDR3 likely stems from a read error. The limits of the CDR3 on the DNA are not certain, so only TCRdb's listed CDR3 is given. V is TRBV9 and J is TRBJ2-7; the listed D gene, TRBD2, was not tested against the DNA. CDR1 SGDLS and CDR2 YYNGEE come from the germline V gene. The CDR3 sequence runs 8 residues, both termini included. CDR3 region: CASSNTRT.

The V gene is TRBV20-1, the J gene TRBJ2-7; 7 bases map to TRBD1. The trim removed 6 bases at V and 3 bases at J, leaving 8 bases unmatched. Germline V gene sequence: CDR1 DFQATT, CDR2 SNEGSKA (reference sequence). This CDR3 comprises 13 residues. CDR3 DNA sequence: TGCAGTGCCCAAGGACAGGCATTCTACGAGCAGTACTTC. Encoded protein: CSAQGQAFYEQYF.

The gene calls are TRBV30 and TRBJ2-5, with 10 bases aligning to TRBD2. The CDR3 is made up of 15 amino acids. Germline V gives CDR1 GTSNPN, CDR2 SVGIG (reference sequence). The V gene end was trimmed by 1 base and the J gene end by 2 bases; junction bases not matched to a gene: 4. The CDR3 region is CAWSALAGAQETQYF. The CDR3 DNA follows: TGTGCCTGGAGTGCCCTAGCGGGGGCACAAGAGACCCAGTACTTC.

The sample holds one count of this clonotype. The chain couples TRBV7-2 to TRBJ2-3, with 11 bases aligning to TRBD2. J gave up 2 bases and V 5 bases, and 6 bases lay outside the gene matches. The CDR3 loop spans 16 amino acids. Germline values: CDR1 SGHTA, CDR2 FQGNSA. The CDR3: CASSQGLAAFTDTQYF. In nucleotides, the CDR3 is TGTGCCAGCAGCCAGGGACTAGCGGCGTTCACAGATACGCAGTATTTT. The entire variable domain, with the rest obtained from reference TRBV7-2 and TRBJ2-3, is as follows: GAGVSQSPSNKVTEKGKDVELRCDPISGHTALYWYRQSLGQGLEFLIYFQGNSAPDKSGLPSDRFSAERTGGSVSTLTIQRTQQEDSAVYLCASSQGLAAFTDTQYFGPGTRLTVL.

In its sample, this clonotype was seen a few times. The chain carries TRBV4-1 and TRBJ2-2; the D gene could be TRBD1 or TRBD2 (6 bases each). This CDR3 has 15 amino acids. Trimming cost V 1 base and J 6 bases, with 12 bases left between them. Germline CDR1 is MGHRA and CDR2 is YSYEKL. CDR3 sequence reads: CASSQGGTYSGELFF. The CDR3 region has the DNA TGCGCCAGCAGCCAAGGCGGGACATACTCCGGGGAGCTGTTTTTT.

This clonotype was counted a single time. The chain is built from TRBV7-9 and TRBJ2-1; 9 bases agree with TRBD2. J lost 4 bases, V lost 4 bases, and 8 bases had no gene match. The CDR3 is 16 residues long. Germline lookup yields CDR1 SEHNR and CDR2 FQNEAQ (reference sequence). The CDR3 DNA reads TGTGCCAGCAGCTCGACCAGGACTAGCGAATACAATGAGCAGTTCTTC. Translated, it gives CASSSTRTSEYNEQFF.

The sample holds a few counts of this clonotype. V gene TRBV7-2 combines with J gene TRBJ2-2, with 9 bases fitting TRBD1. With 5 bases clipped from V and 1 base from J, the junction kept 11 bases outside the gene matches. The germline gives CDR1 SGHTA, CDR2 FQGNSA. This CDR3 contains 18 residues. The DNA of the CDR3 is TGTGCCAGCAGCCTGAAGGGACAGGGAAGATTGAACACCGGGGAGCTGTTTTTT. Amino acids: CASSLKGQGRLNTGELFF.

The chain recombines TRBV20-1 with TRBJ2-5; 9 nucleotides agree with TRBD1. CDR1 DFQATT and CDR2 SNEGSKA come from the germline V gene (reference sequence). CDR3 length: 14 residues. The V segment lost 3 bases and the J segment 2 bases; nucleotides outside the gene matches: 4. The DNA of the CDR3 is TGCAGTGCTAGGCGACAGGGGGGACAAGAGACCCAGTACTTC. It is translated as CSARRQGGQETQYF.

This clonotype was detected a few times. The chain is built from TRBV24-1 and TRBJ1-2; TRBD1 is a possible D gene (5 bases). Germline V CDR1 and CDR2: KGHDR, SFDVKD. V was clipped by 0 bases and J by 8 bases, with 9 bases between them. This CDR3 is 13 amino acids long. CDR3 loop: CATSDLQRTGYTF. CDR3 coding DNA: TGTGCCACCAGTGATTTGCAGAGGACAGGCTACACCTTC.

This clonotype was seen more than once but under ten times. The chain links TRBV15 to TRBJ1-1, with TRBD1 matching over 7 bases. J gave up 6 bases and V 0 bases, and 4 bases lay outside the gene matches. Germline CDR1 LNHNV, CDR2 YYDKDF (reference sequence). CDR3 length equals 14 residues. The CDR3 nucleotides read TGTGCCACCAGCAGAGAAGGGACAGTCTCTGAAGCTTTCTTT. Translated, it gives CATSREGTVSEAFF.

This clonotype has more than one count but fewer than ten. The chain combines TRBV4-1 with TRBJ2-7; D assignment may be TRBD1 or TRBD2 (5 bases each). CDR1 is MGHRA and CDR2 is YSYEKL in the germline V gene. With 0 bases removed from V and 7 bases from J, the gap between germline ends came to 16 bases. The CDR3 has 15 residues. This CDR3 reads CASSQDRGSPWEQYF. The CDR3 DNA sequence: TGCGCCAGCAGCCAAGATCGGGGCTCCCCTTGGGAGCAGTACTTC.

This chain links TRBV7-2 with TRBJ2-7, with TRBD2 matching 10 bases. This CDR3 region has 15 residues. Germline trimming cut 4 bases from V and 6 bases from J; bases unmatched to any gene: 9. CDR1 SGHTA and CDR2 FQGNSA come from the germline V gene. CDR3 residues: CASSSGLAWGIEQYF. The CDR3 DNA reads TGTGCCAGCAGCTCGGGACTAGCGTGGGGTATCGAGCAGTACTTC.

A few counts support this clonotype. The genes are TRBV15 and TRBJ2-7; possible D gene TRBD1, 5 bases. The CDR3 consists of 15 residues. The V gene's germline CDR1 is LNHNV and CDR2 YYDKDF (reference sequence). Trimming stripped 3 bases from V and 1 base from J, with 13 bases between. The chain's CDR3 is CATSRDLGDSYEQYF. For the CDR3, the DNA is TGTGCCACCAGCAGGGATTTAGGGGATTCCTACGAGCAGTACTTC.

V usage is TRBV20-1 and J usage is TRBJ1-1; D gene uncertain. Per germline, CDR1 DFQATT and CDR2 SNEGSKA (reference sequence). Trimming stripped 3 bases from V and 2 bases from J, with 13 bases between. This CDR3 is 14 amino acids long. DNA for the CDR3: TGCAGTGCTAGCCGGAGAACCCAAAACACTGAAGCTTTCTTT. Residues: CSASRRTQNTEAFF.

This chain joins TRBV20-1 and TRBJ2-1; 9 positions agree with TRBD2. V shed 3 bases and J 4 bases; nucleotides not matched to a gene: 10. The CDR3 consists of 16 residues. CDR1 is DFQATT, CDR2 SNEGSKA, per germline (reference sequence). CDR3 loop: CSASNAGGPGYNEQFF. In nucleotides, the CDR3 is TGCAGTGCTAGTAACGCGGGGGGGCCAGGGTACAATGAGCAGTTCTTC.

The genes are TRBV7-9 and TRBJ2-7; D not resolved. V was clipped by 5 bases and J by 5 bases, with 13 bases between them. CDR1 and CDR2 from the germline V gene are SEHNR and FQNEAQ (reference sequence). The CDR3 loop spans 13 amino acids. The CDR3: CASSLQPLDEQYF. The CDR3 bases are TGTGCCAGCAGCCTTCAACCCCTAGACGAGCAGTACTTC.